This T cell receptor beta chain was found in a study of blood T cell repertoires in COVID-19. Study-level background: COVID-19 samples, acute and convalescent, were from the United States, Italy and Spain.

The assay was immunoSEQ multiplex PCR, and TCRdb's table has in-frame clones only and misses some. The sample contains some 270,000 clones, roughly 84% of which appear only once. V was clipped by 7 bases and J by 8 bases, with 20 bases between them. The germline CDR1 and CDR2 sequences are SQVTM and ANQGSEA. The CDR3 covers 13 residues. The V call is TRBV29-1, the J call TRBJ1-2; no clear D. The sequenced sample was peripheral blood. The source of this sequence is an older person with COVID-19, enrolled during active disease. The CDR3 DNA sequence: TGCAGCGCCCAAACCGGGATCAATACAGGCTACACCTTC. It codes for CSAQTGINTGYTF.